The clone carrying this T cell receptor (beta chain) was seen only once. Its antigen is unknown. Other DNA sequences within the sample encode an identical CDR3. Donors were Caucasian adults residing in Nashville, Tennessee, USA. The CDR3 has 13 amino acids. With 4 bases removed from V and 0 bases from J, the gap between germline ends came to 4 bases. Germline CDR1 is KGHSH and CDR2 is LQKENI. This record comes from a study of shared clonotypes between healthy human individuals. Study-wide results and limits: For naive CD4 cells, roughly 5% of clonotypes were shared across a handful of donors. A generally larger estimated richness was seen in naive subsets than in memory subsets.

Investigators spread the genomic DNA of each subset evenly over several immunoSEQ plates. Clones were read by immunoSEQ multiplex PCR, and TCRdb kept only the in-frame ones, dropping some. The table shows about 2.3 million clones, with just under 95% occurring only once. This rearrangement joins TRBV18 to TRBJ1-5; no definite D call. This sequence was found in a man between 18 and 29 years old in good health. Some clones in this sample may be carry-over from other donors' samples. Sequencing input: naive CD4+ T cells from PBMCs. The subset here: CD45RA+ positively selected. The CDR3 region has the DNA TGTGCCAGCTCACAGGGTAGCAATCAGCCCCAGCATTTT. This gives the protein CASSQGSNQPQHF. Based on the CDR3 plus reference TRBV18 and TRBJ1-5, the full variable domain is NAGVMQNPRHLVRRRGQEARLRCSPMKGHSHVYWYRQLPEEGLKFMVYLQKENIIDESGMPKERFSAEFPKEGPSILRIQQVVRGDSAAYFCASSQGSNQPQHFGDGTRLSIL.